This TCR beta chain emerged from a study of shared clonotypes between healthy human individuals. Germline V lookup: CDR1 WNHNN, CDR2 SYGVQD (reference sequence). There are 16 residues in the CDR3. Using immunoSEQ multiplex PCR, the repertoire was profiled, and TCRdb retains in-frame clones only, with some absent. This sample carries roughly 410,000 clones, 96% of them seen once, and the ten largest clones take 0.25% to 0.35%. Sequenced input: memory CD8+ T cells sorted from blood. Described subset: CD45RO+ cells pooled with CCR7-negative TemRA cells. The TCR was taken from a man under 40 in good health. The rearrangement uses TRBV10-1 and TRBJ2-7; D assignment may be TRBD1 or TRBD2 (6 bases each). As DNA, the CDR3 is TGCGCTTTTCGCCAGCAGGGGCGGGACGGCTCCTACGAGCAGTACTTC. It yields the protein CAFRQQGRDGSYEQYF.